This TCR beta chain was captured by sequencing in a study of radiotherapy plus CTLA-4 blockade in lung cancer. Repertoires were generated with immunoSEQ multiplex PCR, while TCRdb's copy carries only in-frame clones and drops some. Among approximately 28,000 clones listed, approximately 79% were seen once. Germline V gene lookup returns CDR1 SGHKS and CDR2 YYEKEE (reference sequence). The CDR3 runs to 13 residues. The V gene lost 3 bases and the J gene lost 0 bases, with 6 bases spanning the gap. The J gene is TRBJ1-1, the V gene TRBV5-5; weak D call: TRBD1 (6 bases). Specimen: peripheral blood, collected from a patient treated with radiotherapy plus ipilimumab. The origin of this receptor is a human donor with non-small cell lung cancer who had stable disease on radiotherapy plus ipilimumab. CDR3 nucleotides: TGTGCCAGCAGCTGGGACATGAACACTGAAGCTTTCTTT. It is translated as CASSWDMNTEAFF.